This paragraph reports one T cell receptor beta chain. Its antigen is not known. The record originates from a study of T cell responses to AZD1222 COVID-19 vaccine. Study-level results: Once two AZD1222 doses were given, Spike-specific TCR breadth and depth went up. The donor cohort was predominantly white British with a female majority, and clonal diversity may have been underestimated.

The repertoire was sequenced with immunoSEQ multiplex PCR; TCRdb's copy has only in-frame clones and lacks some. Among about 180,000 clones, 94% were seen once, and the ten largest hold roughly 1.5%. Pooled in the analysis were second doses at about 4 or about 12 weeks. This CDR3 region has 13 residues. This TCR was sampled from an adult who received the AZD1222 COVID-19 vaccine. The material sequenced was peripheral blood, taken 28 days after the second AZD1222 dose. The rearrangement uses TRBV12-1 and TRBJ1-2. TRBV12-1 is a documented pseudogene. Here the CDR3 DNA reads TGTGCCAGCAGCTTTCGGGGGAACTATGGCTACACCTTC. It codes for CASSFRGNYGYTF.